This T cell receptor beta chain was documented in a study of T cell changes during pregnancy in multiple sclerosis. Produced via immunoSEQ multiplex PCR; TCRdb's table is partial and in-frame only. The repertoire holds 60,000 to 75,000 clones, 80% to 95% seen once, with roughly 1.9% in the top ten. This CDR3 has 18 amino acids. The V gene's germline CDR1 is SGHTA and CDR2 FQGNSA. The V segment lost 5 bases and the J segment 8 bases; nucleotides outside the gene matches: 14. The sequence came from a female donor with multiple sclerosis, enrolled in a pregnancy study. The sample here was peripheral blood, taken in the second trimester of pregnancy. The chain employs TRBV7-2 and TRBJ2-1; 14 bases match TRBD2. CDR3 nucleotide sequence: TGTGCCAGCAGCGCTGGACTAGCGGGGGGCCCCGTACGGGATGAGCAGTTCTTC. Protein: CASSAGLAGGPVRDEQFF.